The text below deals with one T cell receptor (beta chain). TCRdb re-derived calls from the 5' RACE reads in MiXCR, one entry per CDR3 protein. This table holds about 890,000 distinct CDR3 sequences, more than 9% found once. Germline V gene data show CDR1 as MNHEY and CDR2 as SVGEGT. Trimming took 0 bases from V and 3 from J, leaving 6 bases between them. CDR3 length: 14 residues. This record belongs to a study of identical twins. This sample was also put to use in a study of yellow fever vaccine responses in identical twins.

The chain employs TRBV6-2 or TRBV6-3 and TRBJ2-1; D not certain. Sample: PBMCs. This TCR was sampled from a woman in her late teens or twenties in good health. The DNA of the CDR3 is TGTGCCAGCAGTTACTCGATCGACTACAATGAGCAGTTCTTC. Translation gives CASSYSIDYNEQFF.